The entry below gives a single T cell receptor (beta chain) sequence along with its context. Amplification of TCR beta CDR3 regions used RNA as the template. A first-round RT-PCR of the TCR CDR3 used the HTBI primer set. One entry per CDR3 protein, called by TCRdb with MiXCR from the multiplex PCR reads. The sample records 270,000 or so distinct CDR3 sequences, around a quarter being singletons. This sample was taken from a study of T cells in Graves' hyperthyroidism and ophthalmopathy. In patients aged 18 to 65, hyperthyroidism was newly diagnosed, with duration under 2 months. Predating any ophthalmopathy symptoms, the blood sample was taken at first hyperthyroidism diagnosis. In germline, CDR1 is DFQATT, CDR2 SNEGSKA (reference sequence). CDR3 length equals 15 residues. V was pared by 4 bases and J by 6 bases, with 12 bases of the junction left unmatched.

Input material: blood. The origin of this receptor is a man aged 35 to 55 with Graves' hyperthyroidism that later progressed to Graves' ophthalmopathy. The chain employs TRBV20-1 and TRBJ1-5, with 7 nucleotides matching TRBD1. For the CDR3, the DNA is TGCAGTGCTACTATGTCGTACAGGGGCGGTCAGCCCCAGCATTTT. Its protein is CSATMSYRGGQPQHF.